This TCR beta chain was observed in a study of metastatic and nonmetastatic thyroid tumors. Broader study findings: In blood and tumor, TCR beta diversity was reportedly significantly higher in malignant thyroid tumors than in benign nodules.

Trimming took 3 bases from V and 5 from J, leaving 10 bases between them. The CDR3 covers 13 residues. Nobody among the patients had been given any treatment before thyroid surgery. This clone was picked up many times. The antigen remains undetermined. TCRdb re-called the PCR reads through MiXCR. The sample carries around 23,000 clones, just over 14% recorded once. Sample: tumor tissue. V and J are TRBV12-3 or TRBV12-4 and TRBJ2-5; D may correspond to TRBD1 or TRBD2 (6 bases each). The source is a female donor with papillary thyroid cancer or a benign thyroid nodule (not recorded which). Some clones in this sample may be carry-over from other donors' samples. CDR3 protein: CASSLGGTETQYF. The CDR3 DNA sequence: TGTGCCAGCAGTTTGGGGGGCACGGAGACCCAGTACTTC.